These 19 T cell receptor beta chains originate from one sample sequenced in a study of breast tumors, draining lymph nodes, adjacent tissues. TCRdb ran MiXCR on the multiplex PCR reads and lists one entry per CDR3 protein. The repertoire holds 190,000 or so distinct CDR3 sequences, with around 33% as singletons. Breast cancer patients provided tissue from their axillary draining lymph nodes. Sequenced material: axillary lymph node tissue. The receptor set was obtained from a female donor with breast cancer. Some clones in this sample may be carry-over from other donors' samples.

The rearrangement uses TRBV4-3 and TRBJ2-5; D remains unclear. The germline V gene encodes CDR1 LGHNA and CDR2 YSLEER. The CDR3 is 14 amino acids. Trimming removed 0 bases from V and 4 bases from J, with 9 bases in between. The chain's CDR3 is CASSQDGLGETQYF. In DNA form, the CDR3 reads TGCGCCAGCAGCCAAGATGGGTTGGGAGAGACCCAGTACTTC.

This clonotype was seen many times. This chain links TRBV7-3 with TRBJ2-5; TRBD2 is a possible D gene (6 bases). This CDR3 has 13 amino acids. Trimming pared 5 bases from V and 5 bases from J, leaving 12 bases between. CDR1 and CDR2 (germline): SGHTA, FQGTGA. DNA of the CDR3: TGTGCCAGCAGCCCCTATGGGGGGGAGACCCAGTACTTC. It is translated as CASSPYGGETQYF.

This clonotype was seen ten or more times. V usage is TRBV27 and J usage is TRBJ1-6, with D possibly TRBD1 on 5 matching bases. The CDR3 runs 16 residues. The ends were cut back, 5 bases at V and 15 bases at J, with 26 bases in the middle. Germline V gives CDR1 MNHEY, CDR2 SMNVEV (reference sequence). CDR3 loop: CASSPRFRGRDHDLHF. The CDR3 DNA reads TGTGCCAGCAGTCCCCGCTTTCGGGGGAGAGACCACGACCTCCACTTT.

This clonotype turned up a few times. A single base separates this from a much larger clone, so it may be a read error. The gene calls are TRBV20-1 and TRBJ2-7, with D tentatively TRBD2 (6 bases). CDR1 is DFQATT, CDR2 SNEGSKA, per germline (reference sequence). The CDR3 totals 13 residues. The CDR3 nucleotides are TGCAGTGCTACCCAGCGGGTGCACTACGCGCAGTACTTC. Translated: CSATQRVHYAQYF.

Worth noting for this clonotype: A read error may explain this, as a much larger clone is one base away. This chain joins TRBV11-2 and TRBJ2-1, with 7 positions matching TRBD2. This CDR3 spans 15 amino acids. Germline CDR1 is SGHAT and CDR2 is FQNNGV. CDR3 sequence reads: CATLSGATVYNGQFF. For the CDR3, the DNA is TGTGCCACCTTAAGCGGGGCGACAGTCTACAATGGGCAGTTCTTC.

This chain connects TRBV12-3 or TRBV12-4 to TRBJ2-5; the match to TRBD2 covers 10 bases. V shed 3 bases, J shed 4 bases, and the junction held 5 bases outside the gene matches. The CDR3 has 15 residues. The CDR3 DNA reads TGTGCCAGCAGTTTCAAATGGACTAGCGGAGAGACCCAGTACTTC. The encoded protein is CASSFKWTSGETQYF.

The chain is built from TRBV6-5 and TRBJ1-4; possible D gene TRBD1, 6 bases. CDR3 length equals 14 residues. Trimming removed 5 bases at V and 5 bases at J, with 12 bases between. The germline V gene has CDR1 MNHEY and CDR2 SVGAGI. The DNA for the CDR3 is TGTGCCAGCAGTCCGAGACAGGAGAATGAAAAACTGTTTTTT. Protein sequence: CASSPRQENEKLFF.

This clonotype came up many times. This chain uses TRBV2 with TRBJ1-6; D is possibly TRBD1 (6 bases). CDR3 length: 16 residues. V was trimmed by 10 bases and J by 6 bases, leaving 22 bases between them. Germline lookup yields CDR1 SNHLY and CDR2 FYNNEI. In nucleotides, the CDR3 is TGTGCCACAAATAGATCCCCGGGACACTTTAATTCACCCCTCCACTTT. Encoded protein: CATNRSPGHFNSPLHF. The entire variable domain, with the rest obtained from reference TRBV2 and TRBJ1-6, is as follows: EPEVTQTPSHQVTQMGQEVILRCVPISNHLYFYWYRQILGQKVEFLVSFYNNEISEKSEIFDDQFSVERPDGSNFTLKIRSTKLEDSAMYFCATNRSPGHFNSPLHFGNGTRLTVT.

The chain carries TRBV2 and TRBJ2-7, with 9 bases aligning to TRBD1. The V gene end was trimmed by 7 bases and the J gene end by 7 bases; junction bases not matched to a gene: 14. CDR3 size: 15 residues. Germline values: CDR1 SNHLY, CDR2 FYNNEI. The DNA for the CDR3 is TGTGCCAGCACTCCAACGGGACAGGGTGCGCTTGAGCAGTACTTC. It is translated as CASTPTGQGALEQYF. Variable domain in full (rest from reference TRBV2 and TRBJ2-7): EPEVTQTPSHQVTQMGQEVILRCVPISNHLYFYWYRQILGQKVEFLVSFYNNEISEKSEIFDDQFSVERPDGSNFTLKIRSTKLEDSAMYFCASTPTGQGALEQYFGPGTRLTVT.

This clonotype was observed many times. The chain uses TRBV11-3 and TRBJ2-1; either TRBD1 or TRBD2 may supply D (5 bases each). Germline values: CDR1 SGHNT, CDR2 YENEEA. Between the trimmed V and J ends, which lost 4 bases and 3 bases, there was a span of 13 bases. The CDR3 covers 15 residues. CDR3 region: CASSSDGTNYNEQFF. The CDR3 coding sequence is TGTGCCAGCAGCTCCGACGGGACGAACTACAATGAGCAGTTCTTC.

This clonotype has ten or more counts. This chain links TRBV19 with TRBJ2-6, with no clear D. Trimming removed 3 bases from V and 0 bases from J, with 9 bases in between. The CDR3 is made up of 16 amino acids. Germline lookup yields CDR1 LNHDA and CDR2 SQIVND (reference sequence). The CDR3 here is CASSIGRASGANVLTF. The CDR3 DNA reads as TGTGCCAGTAGTATTGGAAGGGCCTCTGGGGCCAACGTCCTGACTTTC.

This clonotype appeared many times. The gene calls are TRBV3-1 and TRBJ1-5, with 7 bases lining up with TRBD1. The germline V gene has CDR1 LGHDT and CDR2 YNNKEL (reference sequence). The ends lost 4 bases at V and 3 bases at J; junction bases unmatched: 3. The CDR3 runs to 14 residues. The CDR3 nucleotides are TGTGCCAGCAGCCCCACAGGGGTCAATCAGCCCCAGCATTTT. Translating gives CASSPTGVNQPQHF.

The table lists this clonotype with many counts. The chain carries TRBV7-2 and TRBJ1-2, with a possible D match to TRBD1 (5 bases). This CDR3 is 14 amino acids long. Per the germline V gene, CDR1 is SGHTA and CDR2 is FQGNSA. Trimming cost V 3 bases and J 2 bases, with 10 bases left between them. CDR3 DNA: TGTGCCAGCAGCTTCCTGACAGTCAACTATGGCTACACCTTC. It is translated as CASSFLTVNYGYTF.

The chain is built from TRBV25-1 and TRBJ1-5, with 8 nucleotides matching TRBD1. The CDR3 runs 15 residues. After removal of 7 bases from V and 7 bases from J, the junction contained 12 bases not matched to a gene. Looked up from germline, CDR1 is MGHDK and CDR2 is SYGVNS. For the CDR3, the DNA is TGTGCCAGCATAGAGACTGACAGGGGAAGCCAGCCCCAGCATTTT. It specifies CASIETDRGSQPQHF.

This clonotype was seen many times. The V call is TRBV25-1, the J call TRBJ2-1, with D perhaps TRBD1 (6 bases). Trimming removed 4 bases at V and 0 bases at J, with 7 bases between. The CDR3 runs 14 residues. Per the germline V gene, CDR1 is MGHDK and CDR2 is SYGVNS. For the CDR3, the DNA is TGTGCCAGCAGTGGACAGGCCTCCTACAATGAGCAGTTCTTC. This gives the protein CASSGQASYNEQFF. Together with reference TRBV25-1 and TRBJ2-1, the CDR3 gives the full variable domain: EADIYQTPRYLVIGTGKKITLECSQTMGHDKMYWYQQDPGMELHLIHYSYGVNSTEKGDLSSESTVSRIRTEHFPLTLESARPSHTSQYLCASSGQASYNEQFFGPGTRLTVL.

The table lists this clonotype with many counts. The chain combines TRBV19 with TRBJ1-5; 7 nucleotides match TRBD1. This CDR3 is 17 amino acids long. Germline trimming cut 4 bases from V and 0 bases from J; bases unmatched to any gene: 9. Germline V gives CDR1 LNHDA, CDR2 SQIVND (reference sequence). CDR3 in amino acids: CASSSIGTEYSNQPQHF. The CDR3 nucleotides read TGTGCCAGTAGTAGCATCGGGACAGAGTATAGCAATCAGCCCCAGCATTTT.

This clonotype was seen many times. This rearrangement joins TRBV10-3 to TRBJ2-5; 7 positions agree with TRBD1. Looked up from germline, CDR1 is ENHRY and CDR2 is SYGVKD. Unmatched junction bases numbered 7, after V lost 0 bases and J lost 3 bases. The CDR3 loop spans 16 amino acids. The CDR3 DNA follows: TGTGCCATCAGTGAGTCCCAGTCAGGGGGAGAAGAGACCCAGTACTTC. It codes for CAISESQSGGEETQYF.

This clonotype was seen many times. The chain is built from TRBV10-3 and TRBJ1-5, with TRBD1 matching over 7 bases. The CDR3 has 13 amino acids. In germline, CDR1 is ENHRY, CDR2 SYGVKD. The ends lost 5 bases at V and 4 bases at J; junction bases unmatched: 2. In nucleotides, the CDR3 is TGTGCCATCAGTTGGGACAGTAATCAGCCCCAGCATTTT. Protein product: CAISWDSNQPQHF.

As to this clonotype: It may be a read error: a sequence one base away is much more abundant. The chain joins TRBV15 to TRBJ2-4; 9 nucleotides agree with TRBD2. Germline V gene lookup returns CDR1 LNHNV and CDR2 YYDKDF (reference sequence). The CDR3 is made up of 17 amino acids. CDR3 DNA: TGTGCCACCAGCAGAGATTCGGGGGGACTAGCCGAAAACATTCAGTACTTC. It specifies CATSRDSGGLAENIQYF.